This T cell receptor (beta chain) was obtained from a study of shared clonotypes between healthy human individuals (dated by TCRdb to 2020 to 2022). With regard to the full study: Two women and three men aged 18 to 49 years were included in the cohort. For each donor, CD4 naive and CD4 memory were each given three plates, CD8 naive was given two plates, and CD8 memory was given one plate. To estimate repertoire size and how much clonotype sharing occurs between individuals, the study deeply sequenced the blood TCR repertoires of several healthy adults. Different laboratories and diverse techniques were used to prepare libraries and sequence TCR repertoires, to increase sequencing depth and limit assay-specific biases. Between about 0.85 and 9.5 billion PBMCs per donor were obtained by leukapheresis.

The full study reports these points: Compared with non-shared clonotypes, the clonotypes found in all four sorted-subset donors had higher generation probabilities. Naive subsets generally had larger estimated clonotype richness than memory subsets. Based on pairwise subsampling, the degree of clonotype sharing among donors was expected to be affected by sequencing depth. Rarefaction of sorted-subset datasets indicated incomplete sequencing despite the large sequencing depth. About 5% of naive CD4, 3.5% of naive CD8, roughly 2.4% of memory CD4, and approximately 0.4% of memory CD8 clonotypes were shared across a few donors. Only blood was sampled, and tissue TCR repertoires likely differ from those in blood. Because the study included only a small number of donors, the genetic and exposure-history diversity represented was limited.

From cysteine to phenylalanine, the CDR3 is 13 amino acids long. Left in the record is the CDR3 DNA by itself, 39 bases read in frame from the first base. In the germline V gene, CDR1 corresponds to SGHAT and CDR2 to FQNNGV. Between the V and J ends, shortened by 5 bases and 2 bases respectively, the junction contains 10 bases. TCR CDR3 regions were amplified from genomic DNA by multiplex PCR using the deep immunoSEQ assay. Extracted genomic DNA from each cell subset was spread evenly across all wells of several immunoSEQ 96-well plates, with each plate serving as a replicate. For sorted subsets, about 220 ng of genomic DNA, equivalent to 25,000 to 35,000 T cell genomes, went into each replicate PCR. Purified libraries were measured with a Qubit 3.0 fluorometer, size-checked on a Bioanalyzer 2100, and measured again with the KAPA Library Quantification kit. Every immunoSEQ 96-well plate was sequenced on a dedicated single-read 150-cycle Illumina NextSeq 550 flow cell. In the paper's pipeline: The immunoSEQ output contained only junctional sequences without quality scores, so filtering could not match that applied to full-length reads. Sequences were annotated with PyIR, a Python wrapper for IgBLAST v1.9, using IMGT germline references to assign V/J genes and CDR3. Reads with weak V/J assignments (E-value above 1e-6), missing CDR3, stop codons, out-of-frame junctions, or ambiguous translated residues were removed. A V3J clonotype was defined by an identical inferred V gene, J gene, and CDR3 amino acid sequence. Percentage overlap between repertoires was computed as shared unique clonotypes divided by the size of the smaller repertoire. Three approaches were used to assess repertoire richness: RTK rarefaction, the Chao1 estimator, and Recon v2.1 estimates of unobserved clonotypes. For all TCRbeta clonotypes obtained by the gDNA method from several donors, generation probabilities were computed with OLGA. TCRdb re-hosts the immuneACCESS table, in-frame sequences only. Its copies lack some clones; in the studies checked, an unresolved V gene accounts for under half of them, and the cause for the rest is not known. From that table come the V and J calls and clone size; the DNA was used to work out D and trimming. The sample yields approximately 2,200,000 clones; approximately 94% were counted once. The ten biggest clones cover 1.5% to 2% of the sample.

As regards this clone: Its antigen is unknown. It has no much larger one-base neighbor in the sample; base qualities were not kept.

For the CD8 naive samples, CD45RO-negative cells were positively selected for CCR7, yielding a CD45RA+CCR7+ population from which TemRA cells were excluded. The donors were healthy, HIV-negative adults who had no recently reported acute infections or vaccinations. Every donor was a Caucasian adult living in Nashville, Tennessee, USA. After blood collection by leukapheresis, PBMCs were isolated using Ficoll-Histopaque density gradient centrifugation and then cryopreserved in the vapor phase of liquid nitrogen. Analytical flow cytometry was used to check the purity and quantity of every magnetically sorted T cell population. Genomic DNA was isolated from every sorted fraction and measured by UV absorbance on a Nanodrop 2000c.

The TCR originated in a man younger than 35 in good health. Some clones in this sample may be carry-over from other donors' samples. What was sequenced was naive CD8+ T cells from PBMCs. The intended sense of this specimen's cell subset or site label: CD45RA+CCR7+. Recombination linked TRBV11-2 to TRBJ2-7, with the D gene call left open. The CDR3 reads CASSRVGTYEQYF. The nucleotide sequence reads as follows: TGTGCCAGCAGCCGTGTGGGTACCTACGAGCAGTACTTC.